The clone carrying this T cell receptor (beta chain) was recorded many times. Its antigen is unknown. The length of the CDR3 is 11 residues. The germline CDR1 and CDR2 sequences are MDHEN and SYDVKM. Deletions cut 2 bases from V and 9 bases from J, with 5 bases between. The sample originates from a study of T cells in Graves' hyperthyroidism and ophthalmopathy. Across the study: Blood was drawn when the patient was first diagnosed and still untreated.

Study conclusions and caveats: Most thyroid clonotypes expanded above 0.001 appeared in blood too. Ophthalmopathy was told apart from stable hyperthyroidism by a 13 V-J model.

Researchers amplified the TCR beta CDR3 regions from RNA transcripts. The HTBI primer set served for first-round RT-PCR of the TCR CDR3. TCRdb re-derived calls from the multiplex PCR reads in MiXCR, one entry per CDR3 protein. The sample has 200,000 to 250,000 distinct CDR3 sequences, roughly 15% seen once. Patients with uncontrolled infections, other autoimmune diseases, pregnancy or lactation were excluded. Material: blood. The chain has TRBV28 and TRBJ2-1; D not resolved. This sequence was found in a woman in her late teens or twenties with Graves' ophthalmopathy. CDR3 in amino acids: CASSLRVEQFF. The CDR3 DNA sequence: TGTGCCAGCAGTTTAAGGGTTGAGCAGTTCTTC. Full variable domain (rest looked up from reference TRBV28 and TRBJ2-1): DVKVTQSSRYLVKRTGEKVFLECVQDMDHENMFWYRQDPGLGLRLIYFSYDVKMKEKGDIPEGYSVSREKKERFSLILESASTNQTSMYLCASSLRVEQFFGPGTRLTVL.